A selection of T cell receptor beta chains follows, all from one sample in a study of response to subunit inactivated influenza vaccine. Via MiXCR, TCRdb re-called the RT-PCR reads, giving one row per CDR3 protein. The sample has approximately 310,000 distinct CDR3 sequences, around a fifth seen once. The material sequenced was PBMCs from blood, taken around 22 months after vaccination. Receptors were obtained from a man in his fifties or sixties who received an inactivated influenza vaccine. Both conserved end residues are part of each CDR3. The D gene is left open where the match is weak. Rows give clone size only sometimes, using once, few, many, or a class for an expanded clone.

d_call | clone_size | j_call | v_call | cdr3_nt | cdr3_aa
- | - | TRBJ1-2 | TRBV15 | TGTGCCACCAGCAGTGGAAGGGGTGGCTACACCTTC | CATSSGRGGYTF
- | - | TRBJ1-2 | TRBV29-1 | TGCAGCGCTCCAGGGGTAGCTAACTATGGCTACACCTTC | CSAPGVANYGYTF
- | - | TRBJ1-2 | TRBV7-8 | TGTGCCAGCAGCTCCCCCCTGAGGGCAGATATTGGCTACACCTTC | CASSSPLRADIGYTF
- | - | TRBJ1-2 | TRBV15 | TGTGCCACCAGCAGAGATCGGGGGTTGGACTATGGCTACACCTTC | CATSRDRGLDYGYTF
- | few | TRBJ1-1 | TRBV6-1 | TGTGCCAGCAGACAAAGGGAGTCCTACTATAGGGCTTTCTTT | CASRQRESYYRAFF
- | few | TRBJ2-4 | TRBV21-1 | TGTGCCAGCTGGAAGGGACAACTTTGTAAAGACATTCAGTACTTC | CASWKGQLCKDIQYF
- | few | TRBJ1-3 | TRBV6-2/TRBV6-3 | TGTGCCAGCAGTTTCGGCCGGCCTGGTTGGAACACCATATATTTT | CASSFGRPGWNTIYF
- | - | TRBJ2-7 | TRBV6-5 | TGTGCCAGCAGTTACTTATACGACAGGACTATTGCCTACGAGCAGTACTTC | CASSYLYDRTIAYEQYF
TRBD1 | few | TRBJ2-2 | TRBV10-3 | TGTGCCATCAGTCAGACAGGGGTTGTTTCCGGGGAGCTGTTTTTT | CAISQTGVVSGELFF
TRBD1 | - | TRBJ2-7 | TRBV27 | TGTGCCAGCAGTGAAGACAGGGCCTACGAGCAGTACTTC | CASSEDRAYEQYF
- | - | TRBJ2-1 | TRBV6-1 | TGTGCCAGCAGCGAGGGAGGGGGAATGGGTAGGCAGTTCTTC | CASSEGGGMGRQFF
- | many | TRBJ1-1 | TRBV12-3/TRBV12-4 | TGTGCCAGCAGTTTGGGGTTGGGTTCCGAAGCTTTCTTT | CASSLGLGSEAFF
- | many | TRBJ1-5 | TRBV7-9 | TGTGCCAGCAGCTTTGGGACCGTGAGCAATCAGCCCCAGCATTTT | CASSFGTVSNQPQHF
- | few | TRBJ1-2 | TRBV7-9 | TGTGCCAGCAGCTACACACAGTTGGGGGGTAGTAGCTATGGCTACACCTTC | CASSYTQLGGSSYGYTF
TRBD2 | - | TRBJ2-1 | TRBV19 | TGTGCCAGTAGTACCCGGACGGGGGGAATTGGGCAGTTCTTC | CASSTRTGGIGQFF
- | few | TRBJ2-5 | TRBV21-1 | TGTGCCAGCAGCGAATGCCCCAAAAGGGCTAGCGGGAGGATGGAGACCCAGTACTTC | CASSECPKRASGRMETQYF
TRBD1 | many | TRBJ1-6 | TRBV5-4 | TGTGCCAGCAGTTTTGGGGGACAGGGCAATTCACCCCTCCACTTT | CASSFGGQGNSPLHF
- | - | TRBJ2-3 | TRBV4-2 | TGTGCCAGCAGCCCCGAGGCGGTTGGGCGGGGAGGAGGAGATACGCAGTATTTT | CASSPEAVGRGGGDTQYF
- | few | TRBJ1-2 | TRBV6-2/TRBV6-3 | TGTGCCAGCAGTTACCGAGTGGGGGATCCTAACTATGGCTACACCTTC | CASSYRVGDPNYGYTF
- | - | TRBJ2-3 | TRBV15 | TGTGCCACCAGCAGCGTAGATACGCAGTATTTT | CATSSVDTQYF
- | many | TRBJ1-6 | TRBV5-1 | TGCGCCAGCAGCTTGGTATCGAGGGACTCACCCCTCCACTTT | CASSLVSRDSPLHF
- | - | TRBJ1-1 | TRBV7-2 | TGTGCCAGCAGCTTAAGGAGGGCTGAAGCTTTCTTT | CASSLRRAEAFF
- | few | TRBJ2-3 | TRBV7-9 | TGTGCCAGCAGCTTACTTGGGGTGTACGTTTCAGATACGCAGTATTTT | CASSLLGVYVSDTQYF
- | - | TRBJ2-7 | TRBV2 | TGTGCCAGCAAGGTTACTTACGAGCTGTACTTC | CASKVTYELYF
TRBD2 | - | TRBJ2-1 | TRBV27 | TGTGCCAGCAGTTTATATAGCGGGGGGGCCGATGAGCAGTTCTTC | CASSLYSGGADEQFF
- | - | TRBJ1-2 | TRBV5-1 | TGCGCCAGCAGCTTGGGGGTCGGCTACACCTTC | CASSLGVGYTF
- | - | TRBJ2-4 | TRBV5-1 | TGCGCCAGCAGCTTGCCCCCCGGAGCCTCCGTTAGGGGAAACATTCAGTACTTC | CASSLPPGASVRGNIQYF
TRBD2 | - | TRBJ2-2 | TRBV9 | TGTGCCAGCAGACAGACTAGCGGGAGGAACACCGGGGAGCTGTTTTTT | CASRQTSGRNTGELFF
- | - | TRBJ1-5 | TRBV20-1 | TGCAGTGCTCGTCGGACAGTGGAAGGTCAGCCCCAGCATTTT | CSARRTVEGQPQHF
- | - | TRBJ1-6 | TRBV30 | TGTGCCTGGGGCTCGGGATTAGGTTCACCCCTCCACTTT | CAWGSGLGSPLHF
- | - | TRBJ2-5 | TRBV13 | TGTGCCAGCAGCTTAGGAGGTAGCGGCCAAGAGACCCAGTACTTC | CASSLGGSGQETQYF
TRBD1 | - | TRBJ1-6 | TRBV10-1 | TGCGCCAGCAGTGAAAACAGGGGTAATTCACCCCTCCACTTT | CASSENRGNSPLHF
- | few | TRBJ1-5 | TRBV19 | TGTGCCAGTAGTATTACAGACAGAGCTTATAGCAATCAGCCCCAGCATTTT | CASSITDRAYSNQPQHF
- | few | TRBJ2-2 | TRBV7-6 | TGTGCCAGCCGAGGACAGAACACCGGGGAGCTGTTTTTT | CASRGQNTGELFF
- | - | TRBJ1-2 | TRBV20-1 | TGCAGTGCATCCGGGGGCATTAACTATGGCTACACCTTC | CSASGGINYGYTF
- | few | TRBJ2-3 | TRBV18 | TGTGCCAGCTCACCACCAGCGAACACAGATACGCAGTATTTT | CASSPPANTDTQYF
- | many | TRBJ1-1 | TRBV19 | TGTGCGTCAGGGTGGAACACTGAAGCTTTCTTT | CASGWNTEAFF
TRBD2 | few | TRBJ2-7 | TRBV12-3/TRBV12-4 | TGTGCCAGCAGTTTAGCAGGGATAACTAGCGGCAGGCAGTACTTC | CASSLAGITSGRQYF
- | - | TRBJ2-5 | TRBV28 | TGTGCCAGCAGGGGGACGGGAGTTTGGACCCAGTACTTC | CASRGTGVWTQYF
TRBD1 | many | TRBJ1-5 | TRBV5-1 | TGCGCCAGCAGCCCCACAGGGGGCTCAAGCAATCAGCCCCAGCATTTT | CASSPTGGSSNQPQHF
TRBD2 | - | TRBJ2-7 | TRBV12-3/TRBV12-4 | TGTGCCAGCAGTCGGGGGGGCGAGCAGTACTTC | CASSRGGEQYF
- | few | TRBJ1-1 | TRBV12-3/TRBV12-4 | TGTGCCAGCAGTCAGCCGGACTTGGGGAACACTGAAGCTTTCTTT | CASSQPDLGNTEAFF
- | - | TRBJ1-5 | TRBV19 | TGTGCCAGTAGCCCTGGACAGAATAGCAATCAGCCCCAGCATTTT | CASSPGQNSNQPQHF
TRBD1 | few | TRBJ1-4 | TRBV5-1 | TGCGCCAGCAGCTACGGACAGGGTCGTGCGACTAATGAAAAACTGTTTTTT | CASSYGQGRATNEKLFF
TRBD2 | - | TRBJ2-3 | TRBV9 | TGTGCCAGCAGCGTAGGTCCGCGGGGGGGCACAGATACGCAGTATTTT | CASSVGPRGGTDTQYF
- | many | TRBJ2-7 | TRBV7-7 | TGTGCTAGCAGCCCTCTCTACGAGCAGTACTTC | CASSPLYEQYF
- | - | TRBJ2-3 | TRBV20-1 | TGCAGTGCTAGAGTAGCGAGAGGCACAGATACGCAGTATTTT | CSARVARGTDTQYF
- | few | TRBJ1-1 | TRBV18 | TGTGCCAGCTCACCACCCCCAGGGGTTTTGGGGACTGAAGCTTTCTTT | CASSPPPGVLGTEAFF